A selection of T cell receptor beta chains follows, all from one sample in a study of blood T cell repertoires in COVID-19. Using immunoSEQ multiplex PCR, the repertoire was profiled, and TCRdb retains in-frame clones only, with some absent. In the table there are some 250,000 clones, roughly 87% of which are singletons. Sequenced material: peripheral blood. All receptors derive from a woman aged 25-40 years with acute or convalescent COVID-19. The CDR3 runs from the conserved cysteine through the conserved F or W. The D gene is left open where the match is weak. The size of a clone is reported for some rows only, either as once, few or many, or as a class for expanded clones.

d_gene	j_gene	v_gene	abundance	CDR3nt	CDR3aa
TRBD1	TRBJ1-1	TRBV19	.	TGTGCCAGTAGGGGGACAGGGGGCGCGGCTGAAGCTTTCTTT	CASRGTGGAAEAFF
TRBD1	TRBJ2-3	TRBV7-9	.	TGTGCCAGCAGCCTAGGACAGGGGGTGGAGTATACGCAGTATTTT	CASSLGQGVEYTQYF
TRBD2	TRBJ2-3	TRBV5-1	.	TGCGCCAGCAGCTGGACTAGCGGGATGCCCGGGACAGATACGCAGTATTTT	CASSWTSGMPGTDTQYF
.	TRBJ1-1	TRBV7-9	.	TGTGCCAGCAGCTTATCGGCACAGGGAGCTGAAGCTTTCTTT	CASSLSAQGAEAFF
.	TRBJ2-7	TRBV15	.	TGTGCCACCAGCAGGGAGGGGACCGGGACCTACGAGCAGTACTTC	CATSREGTGTYEQYF
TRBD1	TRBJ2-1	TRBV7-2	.	TGTGCCAGCACCTCAGACAGGGCATACAATGAGCAGTTCTTC	CASTSDRAYNEQFF
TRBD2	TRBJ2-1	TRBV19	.	TGTGCCAGTAGTATTGGTCTAGCGGGAGGCCGAGATGAGCAGTTCTTC	CASSIGLAGGRDEQFF
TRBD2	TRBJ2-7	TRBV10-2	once	TGCGCCAGCAGTACCGGGACTAGTCAATATTACGCCTACGAGCAGTACTTC	CASSTGTSQYYAYEQYF
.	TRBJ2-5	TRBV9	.	TGTGCCAGCAGCATCGAAGAGACCCAGTACTTC	CASSIEETQYF
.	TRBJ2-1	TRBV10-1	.	TGCGCCAGCAGTGAGTTAGCGGCCAGCTCCTACAATGAGCAGTTCTTC	CASSELAASSYNEQFF
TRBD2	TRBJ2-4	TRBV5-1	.	TGCGCCAGCAGCTCATCGGGAGGGCCGTCAAGCAAAAACATTCAGTACTTC	CASSSSGGPSSKNIQYF
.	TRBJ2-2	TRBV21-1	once	TGTGCCAGCAGCAAAGGCCCTGGACAGGGGATGAACACCGGGGAGCTGTTTTTT	CASSKGPGQGMNTGELFF
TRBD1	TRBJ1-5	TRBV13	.	TGTGCCAGCAGCTTAAGGGACAGGAGCAATCAGCCCCAGCATTTT	CASSLRDRSNQPQHF
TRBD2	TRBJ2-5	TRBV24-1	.	TGTGCCACCAGTGATCAAGCGGGATGGGGACCCCAGTACTTC	CATSDQAGWGPQYF
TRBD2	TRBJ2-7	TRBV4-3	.	TGCGCCAGCAGCCAAGATAACGTGAATGTGGGAGGGCGATACGAGCAGTACTTC	CASSQDNVNVGGRYEQYF
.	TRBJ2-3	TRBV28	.	TGTGCCAGCAGTTTACGAGATACGCAGTATTTT	CASSLRDTQYF
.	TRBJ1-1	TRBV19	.	TGTGCCAGTAGTATAGGGGAGCCTGAGACTGAAGCTTTCTTT	CASSIGEPETEAFF
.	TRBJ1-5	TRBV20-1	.	TGCAGTGCTAGTAGGAGGGGTAATCAGCCCCAGCATTTT	CSASRRGNQPQHF
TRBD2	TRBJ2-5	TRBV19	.	TGTGCCAGTAAGGTGACTAGCGGGAACCAAGAGACCCAGTACTTC	CASKVTSGNQETQYF
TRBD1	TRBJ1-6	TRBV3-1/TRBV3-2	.	TGTGCCAGCAGCCAGATTTTCGGGACAGGGGTTAATTCACCCCTCCACTTT	CASSQIFGTGVNSPLHF
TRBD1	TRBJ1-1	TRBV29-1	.	TGCAGCGTTAAAACAGGGGGCGGCGGCACTGAAGCTTTCTTT	CSVKTGGGGTEAFF
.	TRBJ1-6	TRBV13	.	TGTGCCAGCAGCCCGACAGGTTATAATTCACCCCTCCACTTT	CASSPTGYNSPLHF
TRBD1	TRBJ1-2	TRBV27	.	TGTGCCAGCAGACCCACGGGACAGGGCCATTCTAACTATGGCTACACCTTC	CASRPTGQGHSNYGYTF
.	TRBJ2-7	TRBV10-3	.	TGTGCCATCAGTGACAAGGGCTCAAGCGGCTACGAGCAGTACTTC	CAISDKGSSGYEQYF
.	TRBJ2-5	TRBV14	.	TGTGCCGGCGGGGTCCAAGAGACCCAGTACTTC	CAGGVQETQYF
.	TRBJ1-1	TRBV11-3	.	TGTGCCAGCAGCCACAGGGCTCCTACAGGAGCTTTCTTT	CASSHRAPTGAFF
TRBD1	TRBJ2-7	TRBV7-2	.	TGTGCCAGCAGCTTTAGCAGGGGGATCGCCTACGAGCAGTACTTC	CASSFSRGIAYEQYF
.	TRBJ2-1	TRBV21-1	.	TGTGCCAGCAGCAAAGGTGATAGCGGGAGGCCGGGAAATGAGCAGTTCTTC	CASSKGDSGRPGNEQFF
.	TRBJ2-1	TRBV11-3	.	TGTGCCAGCAGCTTTTCCCCTAGGGGAAGCTCCTACAATGAGCAGTTCTTC	CASSFSPRGSSYNEQFF
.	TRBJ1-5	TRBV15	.	TGTGCCACCAGCAGAGGGGCAGCCGTCAATCAGCCCCAGCATTTT	CATSRGAAVNQPQHF
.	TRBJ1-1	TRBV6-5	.	TGTGCCAGCAGTTACGGGGCAGGAGTGGGGTACACTGAAGCTTTCTTT	CASSYGAGVGYTEAFF
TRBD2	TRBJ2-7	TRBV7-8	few	TGTGCCAGCAGCCGAAGCGGGAGGCTCGACGAGCAGTACTTC	CASSRSGRLDEQYF
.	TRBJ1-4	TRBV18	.	TGTGCCAGCTCACCAAGAACCCAGGGTCCTAATGAAAAACTGTTTTTT	CASSPRTQGPNEKLFF
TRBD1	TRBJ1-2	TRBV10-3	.	TGTGCCATCAGCGAGGGGGGACAGGGACCCCCCGGCTATGGCTACACCTTC	CAISEGGQGPPGYGYTF
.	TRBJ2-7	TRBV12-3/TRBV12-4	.	TGTGCCAGCAACTTTGGGGGGTACGAGCAGTACTTC	CASNFGGYEQYF
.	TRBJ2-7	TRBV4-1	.	TGCGCCAGCAGCCAAGACCAATACGAGCAGTACTTC	CASSQDQYEQYF
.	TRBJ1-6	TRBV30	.	TGTGCCTGGAGTCTACGAGATTTACTTAATTCACCCCTCCACTTT	CAWSLRDLLNSPLHF
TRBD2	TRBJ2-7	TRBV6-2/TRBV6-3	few	TGTGCCAGCAGCTCCCCCCGTGCGGGAGTAAAGTCCTACGAGCAGTACTTC	CASSSPRAGVKSYEQYF
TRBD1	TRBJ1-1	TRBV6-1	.	TGTGCCAGCAGTGAAGGGACAGGGAGGAACACTGAAGCTTTCTTT	CASSEGTGRNTEAFF
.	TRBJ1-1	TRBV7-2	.	TGTGCCAGCAGCTTATCCGCAGGGGATCCTGAAGCTTTCTTT	CASSLSAGDPEAFF
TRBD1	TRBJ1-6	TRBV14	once	TGTGCCAGCAGCCCAAGGACAGGATTTACCTCCTATAATTCACCCCTCCACTTT	CASSPRTGFTSYNSPLHF
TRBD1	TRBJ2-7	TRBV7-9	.	TGTGCCAGCAGAACAGGGGGCTACGAGCAGTACTTC	CASRTGGYEQYF
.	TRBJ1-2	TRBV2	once	TGTGCCAGCAGGAGTGCGGTGGTAGTCTACACCTTC	CASRSAVVVYTF
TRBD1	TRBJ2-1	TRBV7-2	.	TGTGCCAGCAGCCTATGGGACAGCTACAATGAGCAGTTCTTC	CASSLWDSYNEQFF
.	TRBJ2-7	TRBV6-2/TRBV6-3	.	TGTGCCAGCAGTTACGAAGCGGTCTCCTACGAGCAGTACTTC	CASSYEAVSYEQYF
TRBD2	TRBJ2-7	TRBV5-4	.	TGTGCCAGCAGCTTGGAGGGCGGGGGCGAGCAGTACTTC	CASSLEGGGEQYF
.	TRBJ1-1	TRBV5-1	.	TGCGCCAGCAGCTTGGTCGGGACTGAAGCTTTCTTT	CASSLVGTEAFF
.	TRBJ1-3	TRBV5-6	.	TGTGCCAGCAGCTTGTATGGCAGGGCCACTTCTGGAAACACCATATATTTT	CASSLYGRATSGNTIYF